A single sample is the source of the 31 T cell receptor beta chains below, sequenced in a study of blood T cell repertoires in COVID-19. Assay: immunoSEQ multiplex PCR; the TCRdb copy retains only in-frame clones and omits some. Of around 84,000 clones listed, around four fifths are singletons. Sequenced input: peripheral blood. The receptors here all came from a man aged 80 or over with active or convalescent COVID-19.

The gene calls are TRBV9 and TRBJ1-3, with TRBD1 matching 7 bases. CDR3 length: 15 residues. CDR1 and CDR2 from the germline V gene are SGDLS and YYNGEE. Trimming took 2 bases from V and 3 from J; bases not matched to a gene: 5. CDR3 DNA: TGTGCCAGCAGCGTCCACACAGGGGTTGGAAACACCATATATTTT. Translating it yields CASSVHTGVGNTIYF.

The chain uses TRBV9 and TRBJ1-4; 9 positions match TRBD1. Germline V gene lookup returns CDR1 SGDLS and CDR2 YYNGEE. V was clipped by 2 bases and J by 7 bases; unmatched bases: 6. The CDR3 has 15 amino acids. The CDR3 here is CASSVRTGEGEKLFF. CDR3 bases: TGTGCCAGCAGCGTCCGGACAGGGGAGGGTGAAAAACTGTTTTTT. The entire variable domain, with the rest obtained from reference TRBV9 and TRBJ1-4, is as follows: DSGVTQTPKHLITATGQRVTLRCSPRSGDLSVYWYQQSLDQGLQFLIQYYNGEERAKGNILERFSAQQFPDLHSELNLSSLELGDSALYFCASSVRTGEGEKLFFGSGTQLSVL.

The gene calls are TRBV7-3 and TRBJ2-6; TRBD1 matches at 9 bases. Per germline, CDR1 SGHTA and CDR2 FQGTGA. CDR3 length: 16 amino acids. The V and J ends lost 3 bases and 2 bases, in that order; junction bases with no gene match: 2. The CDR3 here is CASSFTGGAGANVLTF. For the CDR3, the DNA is TGTGCCAGCAGCTTTACAGGGGGCGCTGGGGCCAACGTCCTGACTTTC.

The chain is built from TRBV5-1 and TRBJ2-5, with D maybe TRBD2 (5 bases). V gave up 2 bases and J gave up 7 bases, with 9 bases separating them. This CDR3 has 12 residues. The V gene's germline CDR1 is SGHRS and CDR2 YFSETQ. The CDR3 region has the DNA TGCGCCAGCAGCTTTGAGGGTGGGACCCAGTACTTC. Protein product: CASSFEGGTQYF.

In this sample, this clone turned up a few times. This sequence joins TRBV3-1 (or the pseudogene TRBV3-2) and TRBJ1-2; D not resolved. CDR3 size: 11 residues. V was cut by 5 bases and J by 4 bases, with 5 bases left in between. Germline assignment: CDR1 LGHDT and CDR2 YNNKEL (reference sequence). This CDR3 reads CASSERYGYTF. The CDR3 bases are TGTGCCAGCAGCGAGCGCTATGGCTACACCTTC.

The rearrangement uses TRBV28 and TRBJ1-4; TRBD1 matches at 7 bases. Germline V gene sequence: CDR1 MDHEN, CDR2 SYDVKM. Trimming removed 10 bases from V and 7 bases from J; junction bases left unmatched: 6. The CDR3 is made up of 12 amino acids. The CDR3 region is CATQGRGEKLFF. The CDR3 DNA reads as TGTGCCACACAGGGGAGAGGTGAAAAACTGTTTTTT. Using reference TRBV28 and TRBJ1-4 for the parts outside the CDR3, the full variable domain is DVKVTQSSRYLVKRTGEKVFLECVQDMDHENMFWYRQDPGLGLRLIYFSYDVKMKEKGDIPEGYSVSREKKERFSLILESASTNQTSMYLCATQGRGEKLFFGSGTQLSVL.

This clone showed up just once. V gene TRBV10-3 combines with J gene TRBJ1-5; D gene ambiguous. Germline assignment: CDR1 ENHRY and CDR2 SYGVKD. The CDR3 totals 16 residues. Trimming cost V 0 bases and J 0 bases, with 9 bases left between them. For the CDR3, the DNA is TGTGCCATCAGTGAGTCGATCGTGGCTAGCAATCAGCCCCAGCATTTT. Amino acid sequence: CAISESIVASNQPQHF.

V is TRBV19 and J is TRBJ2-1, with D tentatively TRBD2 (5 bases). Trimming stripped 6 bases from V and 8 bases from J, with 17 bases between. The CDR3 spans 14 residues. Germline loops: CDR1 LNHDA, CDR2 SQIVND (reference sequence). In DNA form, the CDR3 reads TGTGCCAGTAGCCCCCGGACCCTTAGCGATGAGCAGTTCTTC. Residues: CASSPRTLSDEQFF.

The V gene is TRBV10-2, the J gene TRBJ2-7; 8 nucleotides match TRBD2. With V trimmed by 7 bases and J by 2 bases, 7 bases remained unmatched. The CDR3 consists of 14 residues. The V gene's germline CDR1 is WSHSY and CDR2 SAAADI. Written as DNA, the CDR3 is TGCGCCAGCACCCGGGAGGGATCGACCTACGAGCAGTACTTC. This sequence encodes CASTREGSTYEQYF.

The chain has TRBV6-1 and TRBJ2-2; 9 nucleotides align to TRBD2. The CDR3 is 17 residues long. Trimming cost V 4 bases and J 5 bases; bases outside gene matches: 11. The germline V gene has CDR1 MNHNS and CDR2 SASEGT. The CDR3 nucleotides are TGTGCCAGCAGTGCCCCCTTGGCGGGAGGGCCAACCGGGGAGCTGTTTTTT. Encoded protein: CASSAPLAGGPTGELFF.

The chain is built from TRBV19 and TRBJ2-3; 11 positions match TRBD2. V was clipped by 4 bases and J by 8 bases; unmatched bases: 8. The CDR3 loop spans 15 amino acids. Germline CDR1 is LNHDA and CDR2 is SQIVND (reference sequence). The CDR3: CASSTIAGGTGTQYF. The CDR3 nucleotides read TGTGCCAGTAGTACCATAGCGGGAGGGACCGGTACGCAGTATTTT.

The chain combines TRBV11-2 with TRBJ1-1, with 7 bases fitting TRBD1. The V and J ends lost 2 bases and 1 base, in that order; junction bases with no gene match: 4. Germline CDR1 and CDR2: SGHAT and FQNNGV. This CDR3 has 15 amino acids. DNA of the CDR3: TGTGCCAGCAGCTTACGCGGGACAGCGAACACTGAAGCTTTCTTT. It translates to CASSLRGTANTEAFF.

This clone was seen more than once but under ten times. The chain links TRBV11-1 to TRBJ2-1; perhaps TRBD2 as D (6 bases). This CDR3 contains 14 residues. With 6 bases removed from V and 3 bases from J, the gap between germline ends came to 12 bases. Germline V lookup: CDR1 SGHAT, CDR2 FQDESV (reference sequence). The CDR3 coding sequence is TGTGCCAGCAGTTTCGCGGGGCTCTACAATGAGCAGTTCTTC. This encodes CASSFAGLYNEQFF.

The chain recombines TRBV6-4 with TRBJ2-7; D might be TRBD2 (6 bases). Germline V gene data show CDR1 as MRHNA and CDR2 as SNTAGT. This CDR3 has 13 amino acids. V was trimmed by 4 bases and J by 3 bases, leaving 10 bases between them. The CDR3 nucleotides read TGTGCCAGCAGTGCGCGACTAGGCTACGAGCAGTACTTC. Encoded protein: CASSARLGYEQYF.

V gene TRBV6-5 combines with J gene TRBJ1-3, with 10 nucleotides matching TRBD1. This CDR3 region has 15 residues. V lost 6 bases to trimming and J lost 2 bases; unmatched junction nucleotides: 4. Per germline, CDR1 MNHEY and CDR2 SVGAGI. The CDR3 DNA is TGTGCCAGCAGCCCGGGACAGGGGACTGGAAACACCATATATTTT. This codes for CASSPGQGTGNTIYF.

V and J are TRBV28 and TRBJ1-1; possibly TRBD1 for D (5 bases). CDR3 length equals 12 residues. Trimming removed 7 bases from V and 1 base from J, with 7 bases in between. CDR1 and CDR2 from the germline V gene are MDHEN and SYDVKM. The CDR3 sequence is CASTTGNTEAFF. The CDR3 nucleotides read TGTGCCAGCACTACAGGGAACACTGAAGCTTTCTTT.

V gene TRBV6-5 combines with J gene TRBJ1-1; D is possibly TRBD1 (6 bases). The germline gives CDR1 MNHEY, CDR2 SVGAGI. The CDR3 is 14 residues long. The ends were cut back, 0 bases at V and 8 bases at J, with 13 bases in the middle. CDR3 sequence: CASSYSIGGGEAFF. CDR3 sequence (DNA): TGTGCCAGCAGTTACTCGATAGGGGGGGGAGAAGCTTTCTTT.

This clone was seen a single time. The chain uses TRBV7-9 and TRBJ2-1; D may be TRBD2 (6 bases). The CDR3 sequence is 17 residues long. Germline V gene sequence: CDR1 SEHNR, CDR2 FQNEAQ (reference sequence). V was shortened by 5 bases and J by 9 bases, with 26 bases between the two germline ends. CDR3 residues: CASSPNPPNGRSGEQFF. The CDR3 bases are TGTGCCAGCAGCCCGAACCCCCCGAATGGGAGGTCTGGTGAGCAGTTCTTC.

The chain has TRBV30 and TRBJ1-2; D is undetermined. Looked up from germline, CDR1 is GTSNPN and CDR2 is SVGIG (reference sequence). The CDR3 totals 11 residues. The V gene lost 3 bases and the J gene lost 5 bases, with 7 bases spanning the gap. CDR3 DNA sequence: TGTGCCTGGAGGGCCTTATATGGCTACACCTTC. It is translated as CAWRALYGYTF.

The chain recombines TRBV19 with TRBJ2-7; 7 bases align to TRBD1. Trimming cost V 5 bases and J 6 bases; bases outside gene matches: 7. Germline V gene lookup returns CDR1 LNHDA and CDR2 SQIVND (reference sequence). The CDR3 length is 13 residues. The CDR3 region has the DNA TGTGCCAGTAGTCCTACAGGGGTGGGCGAGCAGTACTTC. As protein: CASSPTGVGEQYF.

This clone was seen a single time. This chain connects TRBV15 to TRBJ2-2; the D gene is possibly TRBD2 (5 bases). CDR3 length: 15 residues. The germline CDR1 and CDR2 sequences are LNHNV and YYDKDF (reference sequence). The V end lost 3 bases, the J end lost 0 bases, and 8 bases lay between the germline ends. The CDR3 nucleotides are TGTGCCACCAGCAGCGGGGTCACGAACACCGGGGAGCTGTTTTTT. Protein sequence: CATSSGVTNTGELFF.

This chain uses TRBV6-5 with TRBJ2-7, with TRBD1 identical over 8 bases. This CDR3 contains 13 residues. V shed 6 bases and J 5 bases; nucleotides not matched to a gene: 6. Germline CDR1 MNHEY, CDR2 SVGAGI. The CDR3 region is CASSWDRPDEQYF. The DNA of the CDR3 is TGTGCCAGCAGCTGGGACAGGCCGGACGAGCAGTACTTC.

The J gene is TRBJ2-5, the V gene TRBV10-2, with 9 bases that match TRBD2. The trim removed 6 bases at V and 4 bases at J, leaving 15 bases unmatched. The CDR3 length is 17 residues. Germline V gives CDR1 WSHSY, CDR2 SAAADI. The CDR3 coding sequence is TGCGCCAGCAGAAACGGACTAGGGGCGGGAGGGCGAGAGACCCAGTACTTC. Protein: CASRNGLGAGGRETQYF.

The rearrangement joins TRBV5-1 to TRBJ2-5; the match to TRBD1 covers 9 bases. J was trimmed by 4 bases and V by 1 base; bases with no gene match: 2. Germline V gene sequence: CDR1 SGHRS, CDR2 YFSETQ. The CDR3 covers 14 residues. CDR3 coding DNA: TGCGCCAGCAGCTTGTCGGGACAGGGAGAGACCCAGTACTTC. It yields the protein CASSLSGQGETQYF.

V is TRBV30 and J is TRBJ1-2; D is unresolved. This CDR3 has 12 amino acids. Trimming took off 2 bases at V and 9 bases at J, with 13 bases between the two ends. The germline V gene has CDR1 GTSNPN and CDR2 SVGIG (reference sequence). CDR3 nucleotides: TGTGCCTGGAGTCTAGCAGAAGGGAGCTACACCTTC. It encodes CAWSLAEGSYTF.

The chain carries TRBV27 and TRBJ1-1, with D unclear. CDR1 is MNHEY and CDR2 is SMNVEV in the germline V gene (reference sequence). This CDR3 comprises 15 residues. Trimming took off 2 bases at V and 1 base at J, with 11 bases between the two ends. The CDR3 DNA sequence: TGTGCCAGCAGTTTAGAATGGGGAGGGAACACTGAAGCTTTCTTT. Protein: CASSLEWGGNTEAFF.

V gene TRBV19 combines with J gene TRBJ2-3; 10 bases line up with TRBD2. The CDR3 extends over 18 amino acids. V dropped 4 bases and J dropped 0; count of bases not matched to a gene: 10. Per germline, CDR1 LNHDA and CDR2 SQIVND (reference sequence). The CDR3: CASSSPYLAGASTDTQYF. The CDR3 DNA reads TGTGCCAGTAGTAGCCCCTATCTAGCGGGGGCTAGCACAGATACGCAGTATTTT.

CDR3 amino acids: CASSSLDRENEQYF. In DNA form, the CDR3 reads TGTGCCAGCAGTTCTCTGGACAGGGAGAACGAGCAGTACTTC. This chain uses TRBV7-2 with TRBJ2-7, with 8 bases that match TRBD1. This CDR3 region has 14 residues. V shed 6 bases and J 5 bases; nucleotides not matched to a gene: 9. Germline values: CDR1 SGHTA, CDR2 FQGNSA.

Written as DNA, the CDR3 is TGTGCCATCAGTGAGCGCCCTCCCGAGTCACCCCTCCACTTT. It translates to CAISERPPESPLHF. This chain links TRBV10-3 with TRBJ1-6, with D unclear. Trimming removed 2 bases at V and 10 bases at J, with 12 bases between. The V gene's germline CDR1 is ENHRY and CDR2 SYGVKD. The CDR3 extends over 14 amino acids.

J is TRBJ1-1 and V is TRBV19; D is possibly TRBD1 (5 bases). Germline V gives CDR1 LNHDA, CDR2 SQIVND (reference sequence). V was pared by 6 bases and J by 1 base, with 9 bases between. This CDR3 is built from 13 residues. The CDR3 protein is CASRRGQNTEAFF. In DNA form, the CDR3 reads TGTGCCAGTAGGCGCGGACAGAACACTGAAGCTTTCTTT.

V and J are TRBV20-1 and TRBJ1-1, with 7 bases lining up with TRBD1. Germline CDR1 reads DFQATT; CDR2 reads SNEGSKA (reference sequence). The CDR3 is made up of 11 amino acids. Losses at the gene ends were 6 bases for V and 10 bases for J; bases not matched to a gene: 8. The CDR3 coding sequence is TGCAGTGCCATCGACAGGGCAGTAGCTTTCTTT. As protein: CSAIDRAVAFF.